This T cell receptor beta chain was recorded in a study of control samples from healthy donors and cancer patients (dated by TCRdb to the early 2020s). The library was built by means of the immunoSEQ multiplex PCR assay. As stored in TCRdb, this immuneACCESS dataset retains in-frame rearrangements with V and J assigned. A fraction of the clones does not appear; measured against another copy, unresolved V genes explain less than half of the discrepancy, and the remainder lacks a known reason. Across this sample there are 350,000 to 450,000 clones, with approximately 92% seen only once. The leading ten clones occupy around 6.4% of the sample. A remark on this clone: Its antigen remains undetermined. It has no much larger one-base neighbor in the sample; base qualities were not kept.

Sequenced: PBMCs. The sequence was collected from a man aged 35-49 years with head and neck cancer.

The CDR3 is CASSPAGRGPEKLFF. At the DNA level, the sequence is TGTGCCAGCAGCCCGGCCGGCAGGGGCCCTGAAAAACTGTTTTTT. Recombination connected TRBV7-8 to TRBJ1-4; a tentative D match to TRBD1 spans 6 bases. V drops 5 bases and J drops 7 bases, leaving 17 bases in between. Counted from cysteine to phenylalanine, this CDR3 has 15 amino acids. Here the CDR3 DNA is all that survives: 45 bases in frame from base 1. CDR1 and CDR2 (SGHVS, FQNEAQ) derive from the germline V gene.